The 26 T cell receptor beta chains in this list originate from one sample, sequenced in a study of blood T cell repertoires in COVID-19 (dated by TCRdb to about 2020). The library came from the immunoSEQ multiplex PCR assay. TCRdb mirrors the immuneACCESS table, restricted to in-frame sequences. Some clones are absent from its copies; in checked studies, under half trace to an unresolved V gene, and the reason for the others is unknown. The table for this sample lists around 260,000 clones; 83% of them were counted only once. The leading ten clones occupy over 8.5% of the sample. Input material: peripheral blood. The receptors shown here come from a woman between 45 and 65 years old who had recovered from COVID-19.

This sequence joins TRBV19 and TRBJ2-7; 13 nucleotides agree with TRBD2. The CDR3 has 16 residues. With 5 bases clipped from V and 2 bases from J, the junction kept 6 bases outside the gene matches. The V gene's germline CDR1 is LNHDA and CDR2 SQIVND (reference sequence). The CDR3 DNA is TGTGCCAGTAGTGTAAGACTAGCGGGAGGAACCTACGAGCAGTACTTC. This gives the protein CASSVRLAGGTYEQYF.

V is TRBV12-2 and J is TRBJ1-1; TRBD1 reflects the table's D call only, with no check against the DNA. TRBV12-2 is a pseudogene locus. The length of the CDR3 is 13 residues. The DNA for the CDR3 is TGTGCAAGTCGGTGGGGACAACCAGGGGTAGCTTTCTTT. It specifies CASRWGQPGVAFF.

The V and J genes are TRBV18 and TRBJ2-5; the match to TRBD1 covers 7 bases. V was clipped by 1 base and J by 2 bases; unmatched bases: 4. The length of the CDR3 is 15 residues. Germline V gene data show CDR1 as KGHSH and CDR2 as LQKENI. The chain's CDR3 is CASSPRQGVQETQYF. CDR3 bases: TGTGCCAGCTCACCACGTCAGGGGGTTCAAGAGACCCAGTACTTC.

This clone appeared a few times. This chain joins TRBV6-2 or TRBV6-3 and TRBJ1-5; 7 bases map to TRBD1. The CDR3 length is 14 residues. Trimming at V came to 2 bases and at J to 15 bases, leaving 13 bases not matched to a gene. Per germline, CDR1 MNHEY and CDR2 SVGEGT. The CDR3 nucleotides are TGTGCCAGCAGTTACAACAACAGGGGCGCCCTCCTGCATTTT. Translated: CASSYNNRGALLHF.

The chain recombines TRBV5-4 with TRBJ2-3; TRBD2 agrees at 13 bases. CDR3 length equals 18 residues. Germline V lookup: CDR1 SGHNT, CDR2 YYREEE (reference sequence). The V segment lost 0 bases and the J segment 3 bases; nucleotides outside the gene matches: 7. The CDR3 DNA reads TGTGCCAGCAGCTTGGAGAGGACTAGCGGGGGAGTTACAGATACGCAGTATTTT. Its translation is CASSLERTSGGVTDTQYF.

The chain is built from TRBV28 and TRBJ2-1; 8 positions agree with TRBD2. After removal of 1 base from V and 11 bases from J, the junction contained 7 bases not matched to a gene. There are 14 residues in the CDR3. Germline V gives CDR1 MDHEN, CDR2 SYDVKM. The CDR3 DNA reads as TGTGCCAGCAGTTTATTCGACCGGGGGGGCCAGCAGTTCTTC. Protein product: CASSLFDRGGQQFF.

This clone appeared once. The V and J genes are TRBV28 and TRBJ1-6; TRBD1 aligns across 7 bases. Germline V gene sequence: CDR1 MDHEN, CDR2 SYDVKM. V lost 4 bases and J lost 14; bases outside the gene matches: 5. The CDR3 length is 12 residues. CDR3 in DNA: TGTGCCAGCAGTTCCCAGGGGGTGGCCCTCCACTTT. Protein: CASSSQGVALHF.

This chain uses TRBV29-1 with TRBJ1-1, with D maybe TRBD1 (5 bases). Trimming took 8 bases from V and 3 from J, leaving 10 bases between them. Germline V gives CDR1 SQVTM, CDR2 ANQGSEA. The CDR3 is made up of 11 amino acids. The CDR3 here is CSLGGDTEAFF. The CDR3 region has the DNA TGCAGCTTGGGGGGGGACACTGAAGCTTTCTTT.

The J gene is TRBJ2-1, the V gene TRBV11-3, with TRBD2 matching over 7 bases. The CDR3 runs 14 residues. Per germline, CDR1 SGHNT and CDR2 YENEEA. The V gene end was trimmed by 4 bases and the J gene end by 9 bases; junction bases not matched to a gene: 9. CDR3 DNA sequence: TGTGCCAGCAGCTCCACTAGCTGGGGGGGTGAGCAGTTCTTC. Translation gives CASSSTSWGGEQFF.

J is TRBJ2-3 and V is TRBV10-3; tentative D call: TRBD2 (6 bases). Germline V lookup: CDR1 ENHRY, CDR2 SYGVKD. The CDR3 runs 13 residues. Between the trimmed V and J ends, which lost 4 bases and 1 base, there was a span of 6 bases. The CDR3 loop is CAISGGGTDTQYF. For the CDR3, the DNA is TGTGCCATCAGTGGCGGGGGCACAGATACGCAGTATTTT.

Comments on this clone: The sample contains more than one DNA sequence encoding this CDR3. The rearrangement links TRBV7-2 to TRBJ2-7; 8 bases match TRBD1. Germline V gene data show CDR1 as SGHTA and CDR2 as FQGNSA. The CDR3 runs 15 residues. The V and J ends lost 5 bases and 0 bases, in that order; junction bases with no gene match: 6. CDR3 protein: CASSLDRAISYEQYF. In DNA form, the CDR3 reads TGTGCCAGCAGCCTGGACAGGGCGATCTCCTACGAGCAGTACTTC.

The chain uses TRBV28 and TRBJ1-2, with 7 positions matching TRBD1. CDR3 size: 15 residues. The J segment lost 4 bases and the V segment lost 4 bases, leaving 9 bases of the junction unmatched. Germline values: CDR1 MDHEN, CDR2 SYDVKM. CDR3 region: CASSSAGTDSYGYTF. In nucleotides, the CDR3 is TGTGCCAGCAGTTCAGCCGGGACAGATAGCTATGGCTACACCTTC.

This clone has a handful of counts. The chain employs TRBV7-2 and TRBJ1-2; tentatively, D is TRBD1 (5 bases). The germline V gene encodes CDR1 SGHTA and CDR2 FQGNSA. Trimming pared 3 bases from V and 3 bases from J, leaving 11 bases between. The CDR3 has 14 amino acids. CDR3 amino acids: CASSFSAQDYGYTF. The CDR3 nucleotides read TGTGCCAGCAGCTTCTCAGCACAGGACTATGGCTACACCTTC.

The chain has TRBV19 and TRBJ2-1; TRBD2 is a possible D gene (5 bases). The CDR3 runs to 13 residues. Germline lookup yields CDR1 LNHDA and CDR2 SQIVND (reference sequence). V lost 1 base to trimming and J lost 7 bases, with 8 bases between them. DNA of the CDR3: TGTGCCAGTAGTATAGTAGAGCGGAATGAGCAGTTCTTC. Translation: CASSIVERNEQFF.

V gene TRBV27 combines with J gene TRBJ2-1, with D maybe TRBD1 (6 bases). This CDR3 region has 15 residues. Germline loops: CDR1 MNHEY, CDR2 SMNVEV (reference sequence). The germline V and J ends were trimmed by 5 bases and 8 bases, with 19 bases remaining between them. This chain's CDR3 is CASSPGAGDRDEQFF. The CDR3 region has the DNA TGTGCCAGCAGTCCTGGGGCAGGGGATCGGGATGAGCAGTTCTTC.

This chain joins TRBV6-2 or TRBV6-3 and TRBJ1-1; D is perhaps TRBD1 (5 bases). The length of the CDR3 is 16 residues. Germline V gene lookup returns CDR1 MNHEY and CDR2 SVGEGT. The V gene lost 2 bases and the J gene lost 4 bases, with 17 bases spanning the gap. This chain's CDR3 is CASSYPPFRGGTEAFF. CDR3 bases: TGTGCCAGCAGTTACCCGCCCTTTAGGGGAGGCACTGAAGCTTTCTTT.

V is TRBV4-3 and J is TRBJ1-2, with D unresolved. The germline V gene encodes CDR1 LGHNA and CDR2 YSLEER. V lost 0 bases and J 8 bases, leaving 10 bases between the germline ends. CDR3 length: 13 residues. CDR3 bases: TGCGCCAGCAGCCAAGATCGTCAGTACGGCTACACCTTC. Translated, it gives CASSQDRQYGYTF.

The DNA for the CDR3 is TGCGCCAGCAGCCATGAGCCGCAGGCCGGCAACTATGGCTACACCTTC. Translating gives CASSHEPQAGNYGYTF. The genes are TRBV4-1 and TRBJ1-2; unclear D gene. The CDR3 is 16 amino acids. Germline-derived CDR1 and CDR2 are MGHRA and YSYEKL. The V end lost 3 bases, the J end lost 2 bases, and 16 bases lay between the germline ends.

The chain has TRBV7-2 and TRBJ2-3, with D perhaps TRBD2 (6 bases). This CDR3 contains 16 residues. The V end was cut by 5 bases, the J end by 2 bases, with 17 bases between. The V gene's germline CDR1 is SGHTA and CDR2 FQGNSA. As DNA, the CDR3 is TGTGCCAGCAGCCCCAACACGGGGGTGTCCACAGATACGCAGTATTTT. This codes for CASSPNTGVSTDTQYF. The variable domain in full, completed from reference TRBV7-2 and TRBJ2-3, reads GAGVSQSPSNKVTEKGKDVELRCDPISGHTALYWYRQSLGQGLEFLIYFQGNSAPDKSGLPSDRFSAERTGGSVSTLTIQRTQQEDSAVYLCASSPNTGVSTDTQYFGPGTRLTVL.

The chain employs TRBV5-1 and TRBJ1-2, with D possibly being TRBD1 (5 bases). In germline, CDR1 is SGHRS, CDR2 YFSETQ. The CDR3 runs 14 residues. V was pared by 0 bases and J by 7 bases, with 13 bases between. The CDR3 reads CASSLVGGASGYTF. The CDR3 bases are TGCGCCAGCAGCTTGGTAGGCGGGGCCTCTGGCTACACCTTC.

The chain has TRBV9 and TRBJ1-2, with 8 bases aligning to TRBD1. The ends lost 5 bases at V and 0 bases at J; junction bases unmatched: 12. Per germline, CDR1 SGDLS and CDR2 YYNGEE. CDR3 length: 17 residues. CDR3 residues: CASRATGGVSTNYGYTF. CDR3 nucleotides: TGTGCCAGCAGGGCTACAGGGGGTGTTTCTACTAACTATGGCTACACCTTC.

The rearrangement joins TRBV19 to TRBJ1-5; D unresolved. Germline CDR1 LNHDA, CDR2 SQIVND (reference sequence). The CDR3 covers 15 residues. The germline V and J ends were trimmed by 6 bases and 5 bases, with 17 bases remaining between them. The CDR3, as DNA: TGTGCCAGTAGCACCTCCGGCGGAAGTTATCAGCCCCAGCATTTT. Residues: CASSTSGGSYQPQHF.

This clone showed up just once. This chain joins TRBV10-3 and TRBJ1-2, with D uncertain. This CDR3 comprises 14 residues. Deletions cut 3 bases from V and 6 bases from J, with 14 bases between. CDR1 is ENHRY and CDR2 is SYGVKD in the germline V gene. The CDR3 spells CAISETGNKNGYTF. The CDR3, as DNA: TGTGCCATCAGTGAAACGGGGAATAAAAATGGCTACACCTTC.

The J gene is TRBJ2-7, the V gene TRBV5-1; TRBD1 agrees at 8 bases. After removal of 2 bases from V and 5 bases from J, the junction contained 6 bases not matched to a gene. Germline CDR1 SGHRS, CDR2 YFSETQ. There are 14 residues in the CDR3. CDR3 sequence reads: CASSLGTGENEQYF. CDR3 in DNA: TGCGCCAGCAGCTTAGGGACAGGTGAAAACGAGCAGTACTTC.

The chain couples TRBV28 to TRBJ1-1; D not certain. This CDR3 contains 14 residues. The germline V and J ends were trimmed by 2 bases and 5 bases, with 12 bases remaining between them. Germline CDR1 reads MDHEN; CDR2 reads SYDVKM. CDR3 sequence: CASSLLSGRTEAFF. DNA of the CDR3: TGTGCCAGCAGTTTACTCTCGGGGAGGACTGAAGCTTTCTTT.

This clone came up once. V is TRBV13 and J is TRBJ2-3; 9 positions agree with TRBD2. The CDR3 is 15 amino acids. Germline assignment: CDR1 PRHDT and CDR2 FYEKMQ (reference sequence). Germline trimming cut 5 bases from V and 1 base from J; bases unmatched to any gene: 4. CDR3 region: CASSRAGGRTDTQYF. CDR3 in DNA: TGTGCCAGCAGCCGGGCGGGAGGGCGCACAGATACGCAGTATTTT.